These T cell receptor beta chains were read from a single sample in a study of T cells in Graves' hyperthyroidism and ophthalmopathy. TCRdb reanalysed the multiplex PCR reads using MiXCR and keeps one entry per CDR3 protein. The table includes 640,000 or so distinct CDR3 sequences, approximately 15% detected once. The sequenced sample was blood. The receptors originated from a woman aged 40 to 50 with Graves' ophthalmopathy. Each CDR3 is given with its conserved first and last residue. The order of the fields is clone size, D gene, J gene, V gene, CDR3 DNA, CDR3 protein. A D gene is named only where the DNA matches it firmly. Not every row has a clone size; where given, it reads once, few, many or a size class.

many | NA | TRBJ2-7 | TRBV12-3/TRBV12-4 | TGTGCCAGCAGCTCGTGGGGGATCCACGAGCAGTACTTC | CASSSWGIHEQYF
many | NA | TRBJ2-7 | TRBV2 | TGTGCCAGCGACAGTACCTACGAGCAGTACTTC | CASDSTYEQYF
many | NA | TRBJ2-7 | TRBV2 | TGTGCCAGCAGTGTAGCCAAGTCCTACGAGCAGTACTTC | CASSVAKSYEQYF
NA | TRBD1 | TRBJ2-2 | TRBV5-6 | TGTGCCAGCAGCTTGGGACAGGGGATGAATACCGGGGAGCTGTTTTTT | CASSLGQGMNTGELFF
many | TRBD1 | TRBJ2-2 | TRBV7-3 | TGTGCCAGCAGCCACAGGGGGCCGAACACCGGGGAGCTGTTTTTT | CASSHRGPNTGELFF
many | NA | TRBJ1-1 | TRBV29-1 | TGCAGCGTTGCCCCCCTCGGAGGGCCTGAAGCTTTCTTT | CSVAPLGGPEAFF
many | NA | TRBJ1-1 | TRBV6-1 | TGTGCCAGCAGTAGGGAGGGGGTGGGCACTGAAGCTTTCTTT | CASSREGVGTEAFF
many | TRBD2 | TRBJ2-2 | TRBV28 | TGTGCCAGCAGCAAACGGGGGGGGGAGGGCCCCAGCGGGGAGCTGTTTTTT | CASSKRGGEGPSGELFF
many | NA | TRBJ1-5 | TRBV27 | TGTGCCAGCAAGTCGGAGACGGAAAGCAATCAGCCCCAGCATTTT | CASKSETESNQPQHF
many | NA | TRBJ2-7 | TRBV28 | TGTGCCAGCTTGTCCCTAGACGGATTCTACGAGCAGTACTTC | CASLSLDGFYEQYF
many | NA | TRBJ2-5 | TRBV28 | TGTGCCAGCACATCGGGGGAGGGGGGGGACGTCCAACAAGAGACCCAGTACTTC | CASTSGEGGDVQQETQYF
many | TRBD1 | TRBJ1-1 | TRBV25-1 | TGTGCCAGCAGTGCGGGACAGGGGGTGGCTTTCTTT | CASSAGQGVAFF
many | NA | TRBJ1-1 | TRBV6-5 | TGTGCCAGCAGTTACCGTACCGGCGGCACTGAAGCTTTCTTT | CASSYRTGGTEAFF
many | TRBD2 | TRBJ2-2 | TRBV10-3 | TGTGCCATCAGTGCTCGGACTAGCGGGCCGAACACCGGGGAGCTGTTTTTT | CAISARTSGPNTGELFF
NA | NA | TRBJ1-2 | TRBV5-5 | NA | CASSLWGVGTGRGCTF
many | NA | TRBJ1-1 | TRBV10-3 | TGTGCCATCAGTGAGGGCAGGGCGACTGAAGCTTTCTTT | CAISEGRATEAFF
many | NA | TRBJ2-7 | TRBV12-3/TRBV12-4 | TGTGCCAGCAGCCCCGATGGGGAGCAGTACTTC | CASSPDGEQYF
many | NA | TRBJ2-5 | TRBV29-1 | TGCAGCGTTGAACCCAAGATATCGGAGACCCAGTACTTC | CSVEPKISETQYF
many | NA | TRBJ2-5 | TRBV24-1 | TGTGCCACCGCGGGTCCGCAAGAGACCCAGTACTTC | CATAGPQETQYF
NA | TRBD2 | TRBJ2-5 | TRBV14 | TGTGCCAGCAGCCAAGTCTCGGGAGGGCCAGAGACCCAGTACTTC | CASSQVSGGPETQYF
NA | NA | TRBJ2-7 | TRBV5-1 | TGCGCCAGCAGCTTGGAGGCAGGGTGGAACGAGCAGTACTTC | CASSLEAGWNEQYF
many | TRBD1 | TRBJ1-1 | TRBV2 | TGTGCCACGACAGGGGGGGAACCCATGAACACTGAAGCTTTCTTT | CATTGGEPMNTEAFF
many | NA | TRBJ2-7 | TRBV29-1 | TGCAGCGTTGATGTTCAGGACAGAAACCACGAGCAGTACTTC | CSVDVQDRNHEQYF
many | NA | TRBJ1-1 | TRBV4-2 | TGTGCCAGCAGCCAAGTTCTGGGGGCAATCGACACTGAAGCTTTCTTT | CASSQVLGAIDTEAFF
few | TRBD1 | TRBJ2-5 | TRBV7-9 | TGTGCCAGCAGCTTTACGACAGGGCCGGAGACCCAGTACTTC | CASSFTTGPETQYF
few | TRBD2 | TRBJ2-5 | TRBV6-2/TRBV6-3 | TGTGCCAGCAGTTACTCGAGTCTAGCGGGGGCCCGGGAGACCCAGTACTTC | CASSYSSLAGARETQYF
many | NA | TRBJ2-7 | TRBV12-3/TRBV12-4 | TGTGCCAGCAGGAGGGGGCGGGGAGAGCAGTACTTC | CASRRGRGEQYF
many | NA | TRBJ2-5 | TRBV30 | TGTGCCTGGAGTGTACAGGAGTTGAAGACCCAGTACTTC | CAWSVQELKTQYF
NA | TRBD2 | TRBJ2-7 | TRBV6-2/TRBV6-3 | TGTGCCAGCAGTTACTCCCTCTCTAGCGGCTACGAGCAGTACTTC | CASSYSLSSGYEQYF
few | NA | TRBJ2-2 | TRBV4-3 | TGCGCCAGCAGCCAAGATAGAGCAACGAACACCGGGGAGCTGTTTTTT | CASSQDRATNTGELFF
many | NA | TRBJ1-2 | TRBV24-1 | TGTGCCACCAGTGAGGAGTACCACTATGGCTACACCTTC | CATSEEYHYGYTF
many | TRBD2 | TRBJ2-5 | TRBV6-5 | TGTGCCAGCAGACCCAGACGACTAGCGGGAAATATAGGGGAGACCCAGTACTTC | CASRPRRLAGNIGETQYF
NA | NA | TRBJ1-2 | TRBV12-3/TRBV12-4 | TGTGCCAGCAGTAGGGCCCCCCTCAGCTATGGCTACACCTTC | CASSRAPLSYGYTF
NA | TRBD2 | TRBJ2-2 | TRBV2 | TGTGCCAGCAGGGAATGGACTAGCGGGGCCGGGGAGCTGTTTTTT | CASREWTSGAGELFF
many | NA | TRBJ1-1 | TRBV6-2/TRBV6-3 | TGTGCCAGCGGAATCAACAGGGATAGGACTGAAGCTTTCTTT | CASGINRDRTEAFF
many | NA | TRBJ2-2 | TRBV12-5 | TGTGCTAGTGCAACAGCGACCGGGGAGCTGTTTTTT | CASATATGELFF
many | NA | TRBJ1-6 | TRBV4-1 | TGCGCCAGCAGCCAAGAGTTAACAGGCAGGAGACCCCTCCACTTT | CASSQELTGRRPLHF
few | NA | TRBJ2-7 | TRBV12-3/TRBV12-4 | TGTGCCAGCAGTTTCCCTGCGTGGGGGACCTACGAGCAGTACTTC | CASSFPAWGTYEQYF
NA | NA | TRBJ1-1 | TRBV3-1 | TGTGCCAGCAGCCGCCAGCGGTCCCCGAACACTGAAGCTTTCTTT | CASSRQRSPNTEAFF
many | NA | TRBJ1-1 | TRBV6-5 | TGTGCCAGCAGTTACTGGGGAAATTCTGAAGCTTTCTTT | CASSYWGNSEAFF
many | NA | TRBJ2-5 | TRBV20-1 | TGCAGTGCTACCCCGTCGTTACCTCAAGAGACCCAGTACTTC | CSATPSLPQETQYF
many | NA | TRBJ2-7 | TRBV18 | TGTGCCAGCTCACCACCTATCGGGGGGCGAGGCGAGCAGTACTTC | CASSPPIGGRGEQYF
many | TRBD2 | TRBJ2-7 | TRBV27 | TGTGCCAGCAGTTGGAGACTAGCGGGAGTTTCCGAGCAGTACTTC | CASSWRLAGVSEQYF
NA | TRBD2 | TRBJ2-7 | TRBV12-3/TRBV12-4 | TGTGCCAGCAGTTTTGGGACTAGCGGGAGGCTGAAATACGAGCAGTACTTC | CASSFGTSGRLKYEQYF
many | NA | TRBJ1-2 | TRBV5-1 | TGCGCCAGCGCTCAGGAAACTAACTATGGCTACACCTTC | CASAQETNYGYTF
many | NA | TRBJ1-1 | TRBV19 | TGTGCCAGTAGTATTATAGAGTCTGAAGCTTTCTTT | CASSIIESEAFF
many | TRBD2 | TRBJ2-7 | TRBV29-1 | TGCAGCGTAACTAGCGAGACGGTTGGGAACGAGCAGTACTTC | CSVTSETVGNEQYF
many | TRBD2 | TRBJ2-4 | TRBV6-1 | TGTGCCAGCGATACAGAGCGGGGCCAAAACATTCAGTACTTC | CASDTERGQNIQYF
NA | NA | TRBJ2-2 | TRBV14 | TGTGCCAGCAGCCAATACGGAGTCGGGGAGCTGTTTTTT | CASSQYGVGELFF